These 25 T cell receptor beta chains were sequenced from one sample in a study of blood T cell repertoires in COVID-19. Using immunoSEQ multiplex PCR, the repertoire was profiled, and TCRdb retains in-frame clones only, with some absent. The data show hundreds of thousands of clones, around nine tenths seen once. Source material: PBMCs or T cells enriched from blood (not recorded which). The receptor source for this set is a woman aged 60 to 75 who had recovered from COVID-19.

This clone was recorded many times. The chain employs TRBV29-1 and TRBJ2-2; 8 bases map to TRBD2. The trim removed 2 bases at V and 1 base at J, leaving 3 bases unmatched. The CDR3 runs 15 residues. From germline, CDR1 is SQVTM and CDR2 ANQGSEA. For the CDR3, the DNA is TGCAGCGTTGAACTAGCGGGTATGAACACCGGGGAGCTGTTTTTT. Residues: CSVELAGMNTGELFF.

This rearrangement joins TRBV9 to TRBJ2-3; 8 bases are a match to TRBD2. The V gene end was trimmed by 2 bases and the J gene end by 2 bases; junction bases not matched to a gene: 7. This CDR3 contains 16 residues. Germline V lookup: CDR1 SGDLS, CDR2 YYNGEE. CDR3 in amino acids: CASSVGGGPNTDTQYF. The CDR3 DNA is TGTGCCAGCAGCGTGGGCGGGGGGCCGAACACAGATACGCAGTATTTT. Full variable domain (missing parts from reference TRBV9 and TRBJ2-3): DSGVTQTPKHLITATGQRVTLRCSPRSGDLSVYWYQQSLDQGLQFLIQYYNGEERAKGNILERFSAQQFPDLHSELNLSSLELGDSALYFCASSVGGGPNTDTQYFGPGTRLTVL.

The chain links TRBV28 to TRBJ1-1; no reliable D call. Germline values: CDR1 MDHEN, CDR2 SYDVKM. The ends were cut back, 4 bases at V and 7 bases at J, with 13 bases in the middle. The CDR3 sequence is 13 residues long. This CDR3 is CASSYVGVREAFF. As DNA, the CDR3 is TGTGCCAGCAGTTACGTCGGGGTCCGTGAAGCTTTCTTT.

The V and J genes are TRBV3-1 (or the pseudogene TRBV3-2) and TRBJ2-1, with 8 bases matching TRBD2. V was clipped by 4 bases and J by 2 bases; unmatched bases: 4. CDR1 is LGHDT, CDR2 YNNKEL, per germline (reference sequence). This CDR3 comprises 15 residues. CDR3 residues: CASSRGLAAYNEQFF. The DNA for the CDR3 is TGTGCCAGCAGCCGCGGACTAGCAGCCTACAATGAGCAGTTCTTC.

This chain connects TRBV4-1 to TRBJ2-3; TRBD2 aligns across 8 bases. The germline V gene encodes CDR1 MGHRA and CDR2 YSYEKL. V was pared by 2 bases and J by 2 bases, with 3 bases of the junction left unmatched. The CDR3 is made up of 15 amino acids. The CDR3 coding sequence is TGCGCCAGCAGCCAACGTAGCGGGGACACAGATACGCAGTATTTT. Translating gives CASSQRSGDTDTQYF.

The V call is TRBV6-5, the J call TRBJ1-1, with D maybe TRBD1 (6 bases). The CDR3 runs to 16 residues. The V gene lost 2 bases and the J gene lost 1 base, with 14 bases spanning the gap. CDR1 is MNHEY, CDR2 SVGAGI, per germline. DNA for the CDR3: TGTGCCAGCAGTTACCCCGAGAAGACAGGGAACACTGAAGCTTTCTTT. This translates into CASSYPEKTGNTEAFF.

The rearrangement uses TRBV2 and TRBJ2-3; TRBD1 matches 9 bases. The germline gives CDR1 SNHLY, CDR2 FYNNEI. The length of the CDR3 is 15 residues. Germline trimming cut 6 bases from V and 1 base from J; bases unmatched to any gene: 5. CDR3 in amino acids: CASSLQGARTDTQYF. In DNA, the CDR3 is TGTGCCAGCAGCCTACAGGGGGCCCGCACAGATACGCAGTATTTT.

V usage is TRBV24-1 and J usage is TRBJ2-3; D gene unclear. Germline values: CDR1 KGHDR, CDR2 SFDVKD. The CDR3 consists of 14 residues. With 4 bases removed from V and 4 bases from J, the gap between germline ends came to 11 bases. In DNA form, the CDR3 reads TGTGCCACCAGTGACAGCACAGTGGCAGATACGCAGTATTTT. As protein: CATSDSTVADTQYF.

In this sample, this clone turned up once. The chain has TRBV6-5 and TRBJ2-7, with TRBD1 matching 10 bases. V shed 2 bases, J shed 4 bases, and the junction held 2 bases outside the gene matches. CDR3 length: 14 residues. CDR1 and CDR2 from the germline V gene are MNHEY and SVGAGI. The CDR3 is CASSYGTGEYEQYV. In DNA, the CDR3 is TGTGCCAGCAGTTACGGGACAGGGGAATACGAGCAGTACGTC.

The CDR3 nucleotides read TGTGCCAGCAGCCTGCCGGGATCTGGGGCCAACGTCCTGACTTTC. Protein sequence: CASSLPGSGANVLTF. The V gene is TRBV5-4, the J gene TRBJ2-6, with D tentatively TRBD2 (5 bases). Germline lookup yields CDR1 SGHNT and CDR2 YYREEE (reference sequence). Trimming shortened V by 4 bases and J by 1 base, and 9 bases separated the two germline ends. The CDR3 contains 15 residues.

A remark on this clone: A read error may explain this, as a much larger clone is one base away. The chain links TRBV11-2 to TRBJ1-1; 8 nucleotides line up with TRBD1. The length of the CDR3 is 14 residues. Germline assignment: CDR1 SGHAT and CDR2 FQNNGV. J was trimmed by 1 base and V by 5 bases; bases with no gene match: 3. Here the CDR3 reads CASSPGQGNTEAFF. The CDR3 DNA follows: TGTGCCAGCAGCCCCGGACAGGGGAACACTGAAGCTTTCTTT.

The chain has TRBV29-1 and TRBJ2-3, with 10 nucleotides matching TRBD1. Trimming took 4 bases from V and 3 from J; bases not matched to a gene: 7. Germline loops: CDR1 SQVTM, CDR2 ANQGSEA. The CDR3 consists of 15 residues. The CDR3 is CSVVPTGGLTDTQYF. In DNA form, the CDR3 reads TGCAGCGTTGTCCCGACAGGGGGCTTGACAGATACGCAGTATTTT.

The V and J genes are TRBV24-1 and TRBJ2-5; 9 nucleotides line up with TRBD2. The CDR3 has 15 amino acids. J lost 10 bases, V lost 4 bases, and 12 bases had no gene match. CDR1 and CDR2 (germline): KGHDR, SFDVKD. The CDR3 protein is CATSDPGLAPWHQYF. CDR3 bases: TGTGCCACCAGTGACCCGGGACTAGCACCCTGGCACCAGTACTTC.

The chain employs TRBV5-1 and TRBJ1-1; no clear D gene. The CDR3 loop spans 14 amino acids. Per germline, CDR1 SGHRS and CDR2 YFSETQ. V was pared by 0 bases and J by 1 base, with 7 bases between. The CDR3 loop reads CASSLGHQNTEAFF. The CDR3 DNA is TGCGCCAGCAGCTTGGGACACCAGAACACTGAAGCTTTCTTT.

CDR3 nucleotide sequence: TGTGCCAGCAGCCTGGGGACAGGTTACGAGCAGTACTTC. Residues: CASSLGTGYEQYF. V usage is TRBV9 and J usage is TRBJ2-7; 8 nucleotides match TRBD1. V trimming: 4 bases; J trimming: 4 bases; junction bases outside the gene matches: 4. This CDR3 region has 13 residues. Germline loops: CDR1 SGDLS, CDR2 YYNGEE. The full variable domain, its missing parts supplied by reference TRBV9 and TRBJ2-7, is DSGVTQTPKHLITATGQRVTLRCSPRSGDLSVYWYQQSLDQGLQFLIQYYNGEERAKGNILERFSAQQFPDLHSELNLSSLELGDSALYFCASSLGTGYEQYFGPGTRLTVT.

CDR3 nucleotides: TGTGCCAGCAAGCGCCAGGGGGCCCAGATGGCGGGTGGGTATTTT. It is translated as CASKRQGAQMAGGYF. The genes are TRBV6-4 and TRBJ2-3; 8 positions agree with TRBD1. The junction had 20 bases not matched to a gene; V was cut back by 7 bases and J by 14 bases. The CDR3 has 15 residues. CDR1 is MRHNA and CDR2 is SNTAGT in the germline V gene.

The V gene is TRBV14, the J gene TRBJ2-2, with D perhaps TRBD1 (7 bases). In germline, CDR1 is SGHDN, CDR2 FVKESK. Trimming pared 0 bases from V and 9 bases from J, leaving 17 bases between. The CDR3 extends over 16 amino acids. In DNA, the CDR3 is TGTGCCAGCAGCCAAGATCGGTACAGGGGACTCAGGGAGCTGTTTTTT. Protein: CASSQDRYRGLRELFF.

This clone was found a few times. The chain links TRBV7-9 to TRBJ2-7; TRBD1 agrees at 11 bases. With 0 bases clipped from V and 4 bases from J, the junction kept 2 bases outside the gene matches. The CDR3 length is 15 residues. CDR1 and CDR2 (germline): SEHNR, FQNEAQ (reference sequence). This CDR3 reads CASSLAGDRGYEQYF. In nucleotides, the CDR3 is TGTGCCAGCAGCTTAGCGGGGGACAGGGGGTACGAGCAGTACTTC.

The CDR3 DNA follows: TGTGCCAGCAGCCCTCGAGGGGGTTATCAGCCCCAGCATTTT. This sequence encodes CASSPRGGYQPQHF. The V call is TRBV7-8, the J call TRBJ1-5, with D possibly matching TRBD1 (6 bases). Germline values: CDR1 SGHVS, CDR2 FQNEAQ. CDR3 size: 14 residues. V lost 5 bases, J lost 5 bases, and 13 bases lay in between.

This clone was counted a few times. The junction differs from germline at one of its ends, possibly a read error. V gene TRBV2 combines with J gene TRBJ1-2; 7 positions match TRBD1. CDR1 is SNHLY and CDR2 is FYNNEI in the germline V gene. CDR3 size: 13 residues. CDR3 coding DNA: TGTGCCAGCAGCGAAGACAGGGACCATGGCTACACCTTC. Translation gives CASSEDRDHGYTF.

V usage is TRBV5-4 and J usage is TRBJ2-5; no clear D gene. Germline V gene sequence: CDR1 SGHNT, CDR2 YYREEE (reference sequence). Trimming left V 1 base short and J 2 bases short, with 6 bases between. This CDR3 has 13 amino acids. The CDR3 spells CASSLSAQETQYF. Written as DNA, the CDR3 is TGTGCCAGCAGCTTGAGCGCGCAAGAGACCCAGTACTTC.

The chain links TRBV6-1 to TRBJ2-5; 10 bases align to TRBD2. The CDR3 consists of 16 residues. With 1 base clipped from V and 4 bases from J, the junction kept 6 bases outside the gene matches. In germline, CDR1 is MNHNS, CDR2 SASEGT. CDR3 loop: CASSEVRLAGAETQYF. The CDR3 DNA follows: TGTGCCAGCAGTGAAGTAAGGCTAGCGGGGGCAGAGACCCAGTACTTC.

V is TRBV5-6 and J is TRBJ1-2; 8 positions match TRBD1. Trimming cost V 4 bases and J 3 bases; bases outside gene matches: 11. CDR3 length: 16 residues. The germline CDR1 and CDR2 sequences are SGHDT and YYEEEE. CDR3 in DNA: TGTGCCAGCAGCACGCGCCCAGGGACAGGATACTATGGCTACACCTTC. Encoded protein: CASSTRPGTGYYGYTF. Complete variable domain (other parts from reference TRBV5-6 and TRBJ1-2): DAGVTQSPTHLIKTRGQQVTLRCSPKSGHDTVSWYQQALGQGPQFIFQYYEEEERQRGNFPDRFSGHQFPNYSSELNVNALLLGDSALYLCASSTRPGTGYYGYTFGSGTRLTVV.

The CDR3 loop is CASSPDRVTGELFF. As DNA, the CDR3 is TGCGCCAGCAGCCCCGACAGGGTCACCGGGGAGCTGTTTTTT. V is TRBV5-1 and J is TRBJ2-2, with 7 bases matching TRBD1. The CDR3 sequence is 14 residues long. J lost 4 bases, V lost 4 bases, and 4 bases had no gene match. CDR1 and CDR2 from the germline V gene are SGHRS and YFSETQ.

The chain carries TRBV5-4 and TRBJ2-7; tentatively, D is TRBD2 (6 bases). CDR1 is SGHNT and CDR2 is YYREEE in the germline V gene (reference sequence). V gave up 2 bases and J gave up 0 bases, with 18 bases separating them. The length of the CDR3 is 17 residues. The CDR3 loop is CASSLGGRHGSSYEQYV. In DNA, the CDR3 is TGTGCCAGCAGCTTAGGAGGAAGGCACGGGAGCTCCTACGAGCAGTACGTC.